The 8 T cell receptor beta chains listed next were all sequenced from one sample in a study of control samples from healthy donors and cancer patients. TCRdb keeps only in-frame clones here, not all; method: immunoSEQ multiplex PCR. The sample yields some 150,000 clones, under 95% seen once. Sequenced material: blood. The receptors derive from a young man in good health.

The V call is TRBV7-2, the J call TRBJ1-4; TRBD1 is a possible D gene (5 bases). Germline V gives CDR1 SGHTA, CDR2 FQGNSA. V lost 5 bases and J 7 bases, leaving 11 bases between the germline ends. This CDR3 is built from 13 residues. The CDR3 region has the DNA TGTGCCAGCAGCACCGGGACTCTTGAAAAACTGTTTTTT. This codes for CASSTGTLEKLFF.

The CDR3 bases are TGTGCCAGCAGACCCAAGGGACAGGCTTATGGCTACACCTTC. Protein: CASRPKGQAYGYTF. V usage is TRBV6-5 and J usage is TRBJ1-2; 8 bases map to TRBD1. The CDR3 is 14 residues long. With 6 bases clipped from V and 5 bases from J, the junction kept 8 bases outside the gene matches. Germline V CDR1 and CDR2: MNHEY, SVGAGI.

This sequence joins TRBV30 and TRBJ1-3, with a weak D call TRBD1 (5 bases). The CDR3 loop spans 13 amino acids. Germline CDR1 and CDR2: GTSNPN and SVGIG (reference sequence). Trimming stripped 5 bases from V and 0 bases from J, with 8 bases between. The CDR3 region is CAWGTRSGNTIYF. The CDR3 DNA sequence: TGTGCCTGGGGGACGCGCTCTGGAAACACCATATATTTT.

The chain joins TRBV10-2 to TRBJ2-7; 7 bases are a match to TRBD1. The CDR3 covers 14 residues. V dropped 7 bases and J dropped 3; count of bases not matched to a gene: 9. From germline, CDR1 is WSHSY and CDR2 SAAADI. CDR3 sequence (DNA): TGCGCCAGCACCGGGGTGGGACAGATCTACGAGCAGTACTTC. This gives the protein CASTGVGQIYEQYF.

The chain combines TRBV7-9 with TRBJ2-5, with 9 nucleotides matching TRBD1. The CDR3 has 18 residues. The V gene end was trimmed by 5 bases and the J gene end by 0 bases; junction bases not matched to a gene: 13. Germline V gives CDR1 SEHNR, CDR2 FQNEAQ (reference sequence). The CDR3 nucleotides read TGTGCCAGCAGCACCCCCGGGACAGGGCTTGGAGACCAAGAGACCCAGTACTTC. Translating it yields CASSTPGTGLGDQETQYF.

On this clone: Germline and junction disagree at one end, which may indicate a read error. The chain combines TRBV6-1 with TRBJ1-1, with 7 nucleotides matching TRBD1. The germline V gene encodes CDR1 MNHNS and CDR2 SASEGT. The CDR3 contains 16 residues. This CDR3 is CASSEGGGRVNTEAFF. In nucleotides, the CDR3 is TGTGCCAGCAGCGAAGGGGGCGGCAGGGTGAACACTGAAGCTTTCTTT.

The V gene is TRBV6-5, the J gene TRBJ1-4, with D perhaps matching TRBD1 (5 bases). This CDR3 region has 15 residues. CDR1 MNHEY and CDR2 SVGAGI come from the germline V gene. The V end lost 5 bases, the J end lost 8 bases, and 18 bases lay between the germline ends. In DNA form, the CDR3 reads TGTGCCAGCAGTCGCGAACGGGGGGAATGGGAAAAACTGTTTTTT. Amino acids: CASSRERGEWEKLFF.

The rearrangement uses TRBV29-1 and TRBJ1-1; 8 bases agree with TRBD1. Germline CDR1 SQVTM, CDR2 ANQGSEA. This CDR3 is 13 amino acids long. V lost 6 bases and J lost 3; bases outside the gene matches: 6. The CDR3 here is CSVTGEGDTEAFF. The DNA for the CDR3 is TGCAGCGTGACAGGGGAAGGGGACACTGAAGCTTTCTTT.